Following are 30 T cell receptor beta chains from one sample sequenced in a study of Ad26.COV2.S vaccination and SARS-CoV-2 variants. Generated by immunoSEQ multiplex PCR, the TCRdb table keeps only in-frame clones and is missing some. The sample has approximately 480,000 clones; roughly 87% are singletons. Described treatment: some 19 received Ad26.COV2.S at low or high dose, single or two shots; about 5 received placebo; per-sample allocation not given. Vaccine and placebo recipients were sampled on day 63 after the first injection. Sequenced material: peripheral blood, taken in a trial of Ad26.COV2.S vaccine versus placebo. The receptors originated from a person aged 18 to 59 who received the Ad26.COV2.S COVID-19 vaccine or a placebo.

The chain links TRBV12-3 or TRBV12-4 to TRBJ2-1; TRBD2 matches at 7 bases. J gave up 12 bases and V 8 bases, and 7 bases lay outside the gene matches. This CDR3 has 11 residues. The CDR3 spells CASGPQRGQFF. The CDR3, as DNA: TGTGCCAGCGGACCTCAGCGGGGGCAGTTCTTC.

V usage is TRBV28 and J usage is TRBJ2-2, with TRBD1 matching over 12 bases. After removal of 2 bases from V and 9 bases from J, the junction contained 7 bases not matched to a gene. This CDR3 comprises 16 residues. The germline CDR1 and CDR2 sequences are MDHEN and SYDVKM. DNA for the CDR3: TGTGCCAGCAGTTTACAGACCGGGACAGGGGGCAGGGAGCTGTTTTTT. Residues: CASSLQTGTGGRELFF.

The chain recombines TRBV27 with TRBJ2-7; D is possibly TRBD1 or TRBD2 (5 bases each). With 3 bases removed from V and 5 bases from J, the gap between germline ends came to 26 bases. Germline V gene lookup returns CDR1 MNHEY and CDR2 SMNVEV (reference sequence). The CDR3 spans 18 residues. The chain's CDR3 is CASSFLRIPGPGFDEQYF. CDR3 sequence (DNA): TGTGCCAGCAGTTTCCTCCGAATTCCGGGACCGGGATTTGACGAGCAGTACTTC.

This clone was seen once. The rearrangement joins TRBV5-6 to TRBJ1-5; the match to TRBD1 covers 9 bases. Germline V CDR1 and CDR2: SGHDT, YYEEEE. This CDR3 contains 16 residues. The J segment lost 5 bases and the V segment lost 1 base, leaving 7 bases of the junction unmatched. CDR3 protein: CASSLSGTGMDQPQHF. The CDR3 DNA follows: TGTGCCAGCAGCTTGTCTGGGACAGGGATGGATCAGCCCCAGCATTTT.

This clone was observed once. This chain's CDR3 is CATARPGAGGYTF. CDR3 sequence (DNA): TGTGCCACTGCGCGTCCAGGGGCCGGCGGCTACACCTTC. The rearrangement uses TRBV25-1 and TRBJ1-2, with a possible D match to TRBD1 (6 bases). This CDR3 is 13 amino acids long. Germline CDR1 reads MGHDK; CDR2 reads SYGVNS. Trimming left V 10 bases short and J 8 bases short, with 20 bases between.

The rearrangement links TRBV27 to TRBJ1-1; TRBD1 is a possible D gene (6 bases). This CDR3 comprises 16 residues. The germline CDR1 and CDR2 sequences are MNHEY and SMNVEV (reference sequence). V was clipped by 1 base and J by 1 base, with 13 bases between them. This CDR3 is CASSLFSSGANTEAFF. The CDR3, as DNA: TGTGCCAGCAGTTTATTTTCGTCAGGGGCGAACACTGAAGCTTTCTTT.

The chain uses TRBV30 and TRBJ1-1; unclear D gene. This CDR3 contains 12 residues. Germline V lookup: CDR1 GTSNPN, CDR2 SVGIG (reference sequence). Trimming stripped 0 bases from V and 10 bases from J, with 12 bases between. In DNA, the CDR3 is TGTGCCTGGAGTGTAGTCGGTCGGGGAGCTTTCTTT. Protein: CAWSVVGRGAFF.

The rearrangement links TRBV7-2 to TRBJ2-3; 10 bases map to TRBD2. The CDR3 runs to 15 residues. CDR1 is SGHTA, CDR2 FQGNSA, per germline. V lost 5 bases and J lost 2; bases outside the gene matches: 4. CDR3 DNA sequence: TGTGCCAGCAGCAGAGGACTAGCGGCCACAGATACGCAGTATTTT. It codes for CASSRGLAATDTQYF.

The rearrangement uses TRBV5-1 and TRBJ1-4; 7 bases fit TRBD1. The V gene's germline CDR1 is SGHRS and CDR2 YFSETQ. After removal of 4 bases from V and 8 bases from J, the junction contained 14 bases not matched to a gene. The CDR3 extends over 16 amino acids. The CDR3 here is CASSPQGDRGNEKLFF. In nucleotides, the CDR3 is TGCGCCAGCAGCCCCCAGGGGGACAGAGGCAACGAAAAACTGTTTTTT.

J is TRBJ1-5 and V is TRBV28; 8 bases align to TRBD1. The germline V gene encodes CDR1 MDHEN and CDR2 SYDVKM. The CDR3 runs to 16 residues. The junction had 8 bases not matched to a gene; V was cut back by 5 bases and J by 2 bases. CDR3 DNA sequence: TGTGCCAGCAGTACCCCCGGACAGGGACGCAATCAGCCCCAGCATTTT. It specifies CASSTPGQGRNQPQHF.

CDR3 sequence (DNA): TGCAGTGCTAGTGACAGGGGGCTGGGAAACACCATATATTTT. Amino acids: CSASDRGLGNTIYF. V gene TRBV20-1 combines with J gene TRBJ1-3, with TRBD1 matching over 10 bases. CDR1 DFQATT and CDR2 SNEGSKA come from the germline V gene (reference sequence). This CDR3 contains 14 residues. V lost 3 bases and J lost 4; bases outside the gene matches: 3.

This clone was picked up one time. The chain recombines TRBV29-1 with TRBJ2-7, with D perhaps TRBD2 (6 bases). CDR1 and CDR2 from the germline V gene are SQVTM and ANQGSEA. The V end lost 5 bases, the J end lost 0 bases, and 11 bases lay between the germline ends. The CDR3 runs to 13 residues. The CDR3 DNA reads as TGCAGCGTTATTGGCGGGGCCTCCTACGAGCAGTACTTC. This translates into CSVIGGASYEQYF.

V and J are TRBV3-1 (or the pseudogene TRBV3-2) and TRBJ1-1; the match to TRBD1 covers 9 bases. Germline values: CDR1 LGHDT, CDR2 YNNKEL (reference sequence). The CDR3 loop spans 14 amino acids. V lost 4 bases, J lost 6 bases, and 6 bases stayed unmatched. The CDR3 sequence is CASSLWDRDAEAFF. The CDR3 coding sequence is TGTGCCAGCAGCCTATGGGACAGGGACGCTGAAGCTTTCTTT.

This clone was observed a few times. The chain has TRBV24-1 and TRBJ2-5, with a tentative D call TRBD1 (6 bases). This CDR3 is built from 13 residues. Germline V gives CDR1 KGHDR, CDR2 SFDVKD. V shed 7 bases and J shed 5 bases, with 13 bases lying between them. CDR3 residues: CATRTQGNETQYF. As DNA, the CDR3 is TGTGCCACCAGAACACAGGGAAACGAGACCCAGTACTTC.

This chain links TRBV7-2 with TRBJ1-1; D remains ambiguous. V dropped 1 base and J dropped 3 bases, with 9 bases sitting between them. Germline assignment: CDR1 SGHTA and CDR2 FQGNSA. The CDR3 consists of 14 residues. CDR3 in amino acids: CASSLERVHTEAFF. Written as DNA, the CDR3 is TGTGCCAGCAGCTTAGAGAGGGTTCACACTGAAGCTTTCTTT.

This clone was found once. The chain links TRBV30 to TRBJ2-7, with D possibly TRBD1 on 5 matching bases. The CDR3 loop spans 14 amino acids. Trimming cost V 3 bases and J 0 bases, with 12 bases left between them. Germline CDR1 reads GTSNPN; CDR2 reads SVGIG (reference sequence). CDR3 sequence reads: CAWSRQMSSYEQYF. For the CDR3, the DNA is TGTGCCTGGAGCCGACAGATGAGCTCCTACGAGCAGTACTTC. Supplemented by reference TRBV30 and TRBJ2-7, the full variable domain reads SQTIHQWPATLVQPVGSPLSLECTVEGTSNPNLYWYRQAAGRGLQLLFYSVGIGQISSEVPQNLSASRPQDRQFILSSKKLLLSDSGFYLCAWSRQMSSYEQYFGPGTRLTVT.

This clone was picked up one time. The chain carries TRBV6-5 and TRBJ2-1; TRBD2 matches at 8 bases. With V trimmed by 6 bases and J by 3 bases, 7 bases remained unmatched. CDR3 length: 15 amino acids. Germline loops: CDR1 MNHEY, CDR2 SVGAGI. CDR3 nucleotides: TGTGCCAGCAGATCCCCTAGCGGGCGCTACAATGAGCAGTTCTTC. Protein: CASRSPSGRYNEQFF.

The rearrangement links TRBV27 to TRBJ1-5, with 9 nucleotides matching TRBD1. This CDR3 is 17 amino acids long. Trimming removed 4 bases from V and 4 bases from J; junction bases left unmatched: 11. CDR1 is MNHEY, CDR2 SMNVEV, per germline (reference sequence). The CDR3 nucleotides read TGTGCCAGCAGTTCCTTTAATTTCGGGACAGGGAATCAGCCCCAGCATTTT. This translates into CASSSFNFGTGNQPQHF.

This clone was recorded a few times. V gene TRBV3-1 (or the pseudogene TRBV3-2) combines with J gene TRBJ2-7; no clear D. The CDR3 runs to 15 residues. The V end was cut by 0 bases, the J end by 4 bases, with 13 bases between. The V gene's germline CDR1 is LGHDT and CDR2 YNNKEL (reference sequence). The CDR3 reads CASSQDGARSYEQYF. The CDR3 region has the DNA TGTGCCAGCAGCCAAGATGGAGCTAGATCTTACGAGCAGTACTTC.

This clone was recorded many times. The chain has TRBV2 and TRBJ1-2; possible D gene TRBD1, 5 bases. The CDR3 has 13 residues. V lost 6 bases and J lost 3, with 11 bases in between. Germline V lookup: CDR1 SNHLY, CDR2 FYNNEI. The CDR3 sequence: CASSAGTHYGYTF. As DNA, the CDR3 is TGTGCCAGCAGCGCCGGGACCCACTATGGCTACACCTTC. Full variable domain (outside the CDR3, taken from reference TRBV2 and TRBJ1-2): EPEVTQTPSHQVTQMGQEVILRCVPISNHLYFYWYRQILGQKVEFLVSFYNNEISEKSEIFDDQFSVERPDGSNFTLKIRSTKLEDSAMYFCASSAGTHYGYTFGSGTRLTVV.

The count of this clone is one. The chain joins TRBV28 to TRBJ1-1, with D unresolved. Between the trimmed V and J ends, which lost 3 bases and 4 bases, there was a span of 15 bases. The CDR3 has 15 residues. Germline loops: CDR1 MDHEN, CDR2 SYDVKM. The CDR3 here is CASSFGQFSPTEAFF. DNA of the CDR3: TGTGCCAGCAGTTTCGGGCAGTTCAGTCCCACTGAAGCTTTCTTT.

In DNA form, the CDR3 reads TGCGCCAGCAGCCTCAGGGGCCCGGGGGAGCAGTACTTC. This codes for CASSLRGPGEQYF. The genes are TRBV4-3 and TRBJ2-7, with D possibly TRBD1 on 6 matching bases. Germline CDR1 LGHNA, CDR2 YSLEER. This CDR3 has 13 amino acids. V was shortened by 4 bases and J by 7 bases, with 14 bases between the two germline ends.

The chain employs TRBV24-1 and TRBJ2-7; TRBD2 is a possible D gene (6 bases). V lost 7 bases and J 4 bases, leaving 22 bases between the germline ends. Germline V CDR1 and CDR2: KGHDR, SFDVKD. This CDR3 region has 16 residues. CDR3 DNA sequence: TGTGCCACCAGCCCTCGGACTACCCAACCTCGATACGAGCAGTACTTC. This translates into CATSPRTTQPRYEQYF.

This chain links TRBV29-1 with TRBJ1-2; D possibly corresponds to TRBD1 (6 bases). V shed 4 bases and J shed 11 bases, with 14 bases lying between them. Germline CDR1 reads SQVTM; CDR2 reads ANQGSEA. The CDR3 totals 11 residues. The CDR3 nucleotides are TGCAGCGTTGCCGGGGGGCGGATATACACCTTC. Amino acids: CSVAGGRIYTF.

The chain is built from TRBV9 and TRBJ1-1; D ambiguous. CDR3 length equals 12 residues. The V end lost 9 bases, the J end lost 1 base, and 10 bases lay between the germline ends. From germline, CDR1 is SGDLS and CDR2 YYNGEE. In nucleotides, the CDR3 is TGTGCCATCGGCAAAGAGAACACTGAAGCTTTCTTT. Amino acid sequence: CAIGKENTEAFF.

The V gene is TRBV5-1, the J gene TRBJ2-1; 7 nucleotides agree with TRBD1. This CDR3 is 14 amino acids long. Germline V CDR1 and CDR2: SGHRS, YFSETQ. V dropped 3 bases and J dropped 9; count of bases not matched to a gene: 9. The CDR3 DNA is TGCGCCAGCAGCTCGACAGGGAACGGAGGTGAGCAGTTCTTC. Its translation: CASSSTGNGGEQFF.

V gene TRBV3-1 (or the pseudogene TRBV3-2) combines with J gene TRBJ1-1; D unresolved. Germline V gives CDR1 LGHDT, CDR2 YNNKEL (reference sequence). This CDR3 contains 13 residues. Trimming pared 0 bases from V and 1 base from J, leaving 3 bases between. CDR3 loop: CASSQDPNTEAFF. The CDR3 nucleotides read TGTGCCAGCAGCCAAGATCCGAACACTGAAGCTTTCTTT.

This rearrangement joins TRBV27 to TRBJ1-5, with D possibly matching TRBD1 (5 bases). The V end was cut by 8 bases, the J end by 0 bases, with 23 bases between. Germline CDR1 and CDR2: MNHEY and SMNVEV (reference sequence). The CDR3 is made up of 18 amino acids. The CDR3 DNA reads TGTGCCAGCGTAAGAGGGACGTTCAGGGATGATAGCAATCAGCCCCAGCATTTT. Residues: CASVRGTFRDDSNQPQHF.

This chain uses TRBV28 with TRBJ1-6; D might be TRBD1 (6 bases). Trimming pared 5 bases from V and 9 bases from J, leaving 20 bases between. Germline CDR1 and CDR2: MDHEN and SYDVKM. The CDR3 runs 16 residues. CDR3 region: CASSPRQAFGGSPLHF. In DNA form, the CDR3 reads TGTGCCAGCAGTCCAAGACAGGCCTTTGGGGGTTCACCCCTCCACTTT.

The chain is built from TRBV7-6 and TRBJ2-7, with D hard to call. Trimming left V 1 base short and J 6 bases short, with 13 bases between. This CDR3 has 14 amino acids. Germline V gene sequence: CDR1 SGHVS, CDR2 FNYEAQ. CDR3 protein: CASSLDLASGEQYF. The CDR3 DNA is TGTGCCAGCAGCTTAGACTTAGCATCTGGCGAGCAGTACTTC. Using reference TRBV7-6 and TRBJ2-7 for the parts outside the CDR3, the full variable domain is GAGVSQSPRYKVTKRGQDVALRCDPISGHVSLYWYRQALGQGPEFLTYFNYEAQQDKSGLPNDRFSAERPEGSISTLTIQRTEQRDSAMYRCASSLDLASGEQYFGPGTRLTVT.